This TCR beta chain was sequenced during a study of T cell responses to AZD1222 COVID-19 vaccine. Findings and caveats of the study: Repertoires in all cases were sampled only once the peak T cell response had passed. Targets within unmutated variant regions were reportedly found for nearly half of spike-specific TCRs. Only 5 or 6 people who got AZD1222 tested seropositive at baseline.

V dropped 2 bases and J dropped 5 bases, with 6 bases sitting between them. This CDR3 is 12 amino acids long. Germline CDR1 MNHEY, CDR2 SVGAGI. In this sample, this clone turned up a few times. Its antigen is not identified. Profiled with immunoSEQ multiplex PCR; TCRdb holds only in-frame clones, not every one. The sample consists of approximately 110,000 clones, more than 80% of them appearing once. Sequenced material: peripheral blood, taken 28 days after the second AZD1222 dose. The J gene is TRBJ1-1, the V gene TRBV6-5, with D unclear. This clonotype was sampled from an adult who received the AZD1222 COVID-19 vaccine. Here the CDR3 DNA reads TGTGCCAGCAGTTACGTCTTAACTGAAGCTTTCTTT. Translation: CASSYVLTEAFF.